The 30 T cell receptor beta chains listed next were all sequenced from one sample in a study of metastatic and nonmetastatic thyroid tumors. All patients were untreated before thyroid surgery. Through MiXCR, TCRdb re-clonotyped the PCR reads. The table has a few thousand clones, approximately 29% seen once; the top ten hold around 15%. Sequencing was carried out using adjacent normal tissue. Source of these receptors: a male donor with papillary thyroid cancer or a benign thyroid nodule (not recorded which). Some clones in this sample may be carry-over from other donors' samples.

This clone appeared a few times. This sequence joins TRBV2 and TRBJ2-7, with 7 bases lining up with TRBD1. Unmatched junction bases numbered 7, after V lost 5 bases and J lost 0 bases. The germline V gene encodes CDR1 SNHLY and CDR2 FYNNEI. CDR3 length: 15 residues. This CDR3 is CASSTRQGGSYEQYF. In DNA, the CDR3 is TGTGCCAGCAGTACCAGACAGGGCGGCTCCTACGAGCAGTACTTC.

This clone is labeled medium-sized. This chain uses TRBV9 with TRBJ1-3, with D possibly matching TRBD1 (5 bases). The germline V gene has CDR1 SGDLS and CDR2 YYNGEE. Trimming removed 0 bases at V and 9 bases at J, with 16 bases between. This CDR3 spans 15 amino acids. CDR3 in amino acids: CASSVAGAGSSTIYF. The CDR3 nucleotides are TGTGCCAGCAGCGTAGCTGGGGCAGGGAGCAGCACCATATATTTT.

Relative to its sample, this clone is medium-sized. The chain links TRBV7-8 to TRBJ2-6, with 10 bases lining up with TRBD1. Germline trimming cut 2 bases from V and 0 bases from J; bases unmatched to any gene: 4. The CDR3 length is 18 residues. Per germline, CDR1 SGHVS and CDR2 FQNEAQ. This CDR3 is CASSLWDRGASGANVLTF. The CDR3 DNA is TGTGCCAGCAGCTTATGGGACAGGGGAGCCTCTGGGGCCAACGTCCTGACTTTC. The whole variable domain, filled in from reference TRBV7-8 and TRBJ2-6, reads GAGVSQSPRYKVAKRGQDVALRCDPISGHVSLFWYQQALGQGPEFLTYFQNEAQLDKSGLPSDRFFAERPEGSVSTLKIQRTQQEDSAVYLCASSLWDRGASGANVLTFGAGSRLTVL.

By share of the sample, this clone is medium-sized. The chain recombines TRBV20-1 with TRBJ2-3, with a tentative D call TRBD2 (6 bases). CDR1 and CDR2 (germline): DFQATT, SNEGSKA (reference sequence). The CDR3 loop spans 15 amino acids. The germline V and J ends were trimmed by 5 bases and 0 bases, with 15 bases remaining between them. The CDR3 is CSAPGGRSSTDTQYF. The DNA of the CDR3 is TGCAGTGCTCCCGGGGGTCGGTCTAGCACAGATACGCAGTATTTT.

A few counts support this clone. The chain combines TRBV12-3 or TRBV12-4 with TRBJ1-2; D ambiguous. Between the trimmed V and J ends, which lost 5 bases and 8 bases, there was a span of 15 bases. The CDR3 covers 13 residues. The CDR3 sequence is CASSLDVGRGYTF. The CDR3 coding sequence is TGTGCCAGCAGTCTAGACGTAGGGAGGGGCTACACCTTC.

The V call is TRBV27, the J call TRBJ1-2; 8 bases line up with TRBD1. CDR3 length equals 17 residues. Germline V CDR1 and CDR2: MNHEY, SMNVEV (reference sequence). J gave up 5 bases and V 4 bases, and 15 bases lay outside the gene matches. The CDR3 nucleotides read TGTGCCAGCAGTTCTACCGCACAGGGGGAATTTTTGTATGGCTACACCTTC. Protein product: CASSSTAQGEFLYGYTF.

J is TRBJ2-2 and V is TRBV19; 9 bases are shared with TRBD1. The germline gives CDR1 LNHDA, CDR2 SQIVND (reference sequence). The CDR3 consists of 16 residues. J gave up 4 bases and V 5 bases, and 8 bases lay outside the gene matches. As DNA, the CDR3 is TGTGCCAGTAGTGCCTGGACAGGGGACATCACCGGGGAGCTGTTTTTT. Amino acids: CASSAWTGDITGELFF.

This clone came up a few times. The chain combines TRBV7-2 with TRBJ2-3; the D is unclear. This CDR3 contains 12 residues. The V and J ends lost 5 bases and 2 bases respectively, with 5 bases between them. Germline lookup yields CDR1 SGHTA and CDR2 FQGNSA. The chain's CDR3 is CASSTYTDTQYF. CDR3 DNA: TGTGCCAGCAGCACATACACAGATACGCAGTATTTT.

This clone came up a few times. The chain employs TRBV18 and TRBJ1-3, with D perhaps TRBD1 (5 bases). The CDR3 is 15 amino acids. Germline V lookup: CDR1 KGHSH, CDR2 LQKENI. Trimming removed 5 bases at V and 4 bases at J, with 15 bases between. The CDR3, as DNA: TGTGCCAGCTCAGCGGGGACGGCCCAGGGAAACACCATATATTTT. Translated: CASSAGTAQGNTIYF.

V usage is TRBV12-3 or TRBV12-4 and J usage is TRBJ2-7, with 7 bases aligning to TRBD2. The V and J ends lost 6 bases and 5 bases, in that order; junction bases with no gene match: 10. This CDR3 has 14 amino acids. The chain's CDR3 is CASRSSGIDHEQYF. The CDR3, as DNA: TGTGCCAGCAGATCAAGCGGGATCGACCACGAGCAGTACTTC.

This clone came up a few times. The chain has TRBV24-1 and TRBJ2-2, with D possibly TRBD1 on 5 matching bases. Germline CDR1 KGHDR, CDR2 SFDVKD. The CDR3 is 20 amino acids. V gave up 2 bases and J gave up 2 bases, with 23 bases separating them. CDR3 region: CATSDSSVAGYIPNTGELFF. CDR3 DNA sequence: TGTGCCACCAGTGATTCATCAGTCGCAGGGTATATACCCAACACCGGGGAGCTGTTTTTT.

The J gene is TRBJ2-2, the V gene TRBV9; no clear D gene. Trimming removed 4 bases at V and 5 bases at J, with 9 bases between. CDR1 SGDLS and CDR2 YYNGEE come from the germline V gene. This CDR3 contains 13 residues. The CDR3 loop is CASSLDLTGELFF. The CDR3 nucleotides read TGTGCCAGCAGCCTAGACCTGACCGGGGAGCTGTTTTTT.

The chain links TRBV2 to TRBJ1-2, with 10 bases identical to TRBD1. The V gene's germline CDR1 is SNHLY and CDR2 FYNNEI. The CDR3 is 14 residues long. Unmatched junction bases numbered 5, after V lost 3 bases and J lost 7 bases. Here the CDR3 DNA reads TGTGCCAGCAGTGACCGGAGACAGGGGGCTGGCTACACCTTC. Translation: CASSDRRQGAGYTF.

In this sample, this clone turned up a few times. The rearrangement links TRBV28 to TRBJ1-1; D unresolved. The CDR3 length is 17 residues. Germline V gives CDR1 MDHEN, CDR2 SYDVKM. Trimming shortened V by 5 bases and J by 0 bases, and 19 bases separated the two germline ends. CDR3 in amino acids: CASSNPGWRTVNTEAFF. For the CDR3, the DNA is TGTGCCAGCAGTAACCCGGGATGGCGCACCGTGAACACTGAAGCTTTCTTT.

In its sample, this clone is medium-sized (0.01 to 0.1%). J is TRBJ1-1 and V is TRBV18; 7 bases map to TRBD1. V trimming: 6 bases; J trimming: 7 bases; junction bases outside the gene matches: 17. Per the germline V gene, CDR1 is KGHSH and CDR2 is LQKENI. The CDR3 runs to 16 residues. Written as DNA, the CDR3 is TGTGCCAGCTCTCCTTCGGACAGGCCGCTTAAGGGTGAAGCTTTCTTT. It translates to CASSPSDRPLKGEAFF.

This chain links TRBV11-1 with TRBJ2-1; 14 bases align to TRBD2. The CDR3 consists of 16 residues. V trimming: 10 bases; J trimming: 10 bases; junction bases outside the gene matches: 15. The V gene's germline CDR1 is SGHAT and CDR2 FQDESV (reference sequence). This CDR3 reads CAIYTAGLAGVREQFF. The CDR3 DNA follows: TGTGCCATCTACACTGCGGGACTAGCGGGAGTCAGAGAGCAGTTCTTC.

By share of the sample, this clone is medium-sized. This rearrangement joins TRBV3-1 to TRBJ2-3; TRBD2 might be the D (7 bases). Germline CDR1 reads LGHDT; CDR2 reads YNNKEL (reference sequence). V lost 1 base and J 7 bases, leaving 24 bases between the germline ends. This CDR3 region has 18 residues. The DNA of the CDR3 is TGTGCCAGCAGCCAAGTGGGGGGCCCTAGGGAGGGGACGAATACGCAGTATTTT. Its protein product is CASSQVGGPREGTNTQYF.

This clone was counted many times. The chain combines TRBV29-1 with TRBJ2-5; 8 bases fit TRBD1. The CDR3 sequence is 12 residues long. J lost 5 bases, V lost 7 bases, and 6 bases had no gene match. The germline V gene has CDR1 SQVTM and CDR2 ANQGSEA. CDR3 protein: CSGRQGKETQYF. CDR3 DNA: TGCAGCGGACGACAGGGGAAGGAGACCCAGTACTTC.

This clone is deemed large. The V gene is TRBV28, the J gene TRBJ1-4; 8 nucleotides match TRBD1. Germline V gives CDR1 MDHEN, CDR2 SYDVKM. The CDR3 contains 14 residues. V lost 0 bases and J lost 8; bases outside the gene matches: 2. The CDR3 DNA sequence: TGTGCCAGCAGTTTATGGGGGACAGGCGAAAAACTGTTTTTT. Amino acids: CASSLWGTGEKLFF.

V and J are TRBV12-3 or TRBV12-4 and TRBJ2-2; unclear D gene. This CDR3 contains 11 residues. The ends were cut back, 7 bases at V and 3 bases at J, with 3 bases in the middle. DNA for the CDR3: TGTGCCAGCACCTACACCGGGGAGCTGTTTTTT. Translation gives CASTYTGELFF.

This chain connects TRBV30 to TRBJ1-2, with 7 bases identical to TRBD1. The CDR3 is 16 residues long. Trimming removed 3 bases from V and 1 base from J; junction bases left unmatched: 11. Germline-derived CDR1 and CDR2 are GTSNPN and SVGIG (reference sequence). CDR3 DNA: TGTGCCTGGAGGCGTCTCGGGGACAGCGGTAACTATGGCTACACCTTC. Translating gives CAWRRLGDSGNYGYTF. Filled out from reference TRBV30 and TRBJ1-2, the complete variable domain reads SQTIHQWPATLVQPVGSPLSLECTVEGTSNPNLYWYRQAAGRGLQLLFYSVGIGQISSEVPQNLSASRPQDRQFILSSKKLLLSDSGFYLCAWRRLGDSGNYGYTFGSGTRLTVV.

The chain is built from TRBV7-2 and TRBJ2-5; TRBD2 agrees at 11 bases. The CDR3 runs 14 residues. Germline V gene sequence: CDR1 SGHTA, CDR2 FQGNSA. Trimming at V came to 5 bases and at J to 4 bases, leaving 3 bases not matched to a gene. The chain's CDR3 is CASSATSGGETQYF. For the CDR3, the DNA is TGTGCCAGCAGCGCAACTAGCGGGGGAGAGACCCAGTACTTC.

In DNA, the CDR3 is TGTGCCAGCAGCTCAAGCGGGGCTAACTATGGCTACACCTTC. This sequence encodes CASSSSGANYGYTF. The chain is built from TRBV7-9 and TRBJ1-2; D is unclear. The ends were cut back, 4 bases at V and 0 bases at J, with 9 bases in the middle. From germline, CDR1 is SEHNR and CDR2 FQNEAQ (reference sequence). The CDR3 totals 14 residues.

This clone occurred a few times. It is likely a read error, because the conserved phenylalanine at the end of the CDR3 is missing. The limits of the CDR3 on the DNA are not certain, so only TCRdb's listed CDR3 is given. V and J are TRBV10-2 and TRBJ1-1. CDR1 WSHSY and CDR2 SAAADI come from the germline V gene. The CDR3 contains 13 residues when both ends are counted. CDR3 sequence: CASSASGNTESFS.

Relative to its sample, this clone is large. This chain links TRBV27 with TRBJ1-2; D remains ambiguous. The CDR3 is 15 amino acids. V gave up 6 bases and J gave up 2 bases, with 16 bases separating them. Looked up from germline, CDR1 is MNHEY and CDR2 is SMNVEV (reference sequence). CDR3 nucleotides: TGTGCCAGCAGATGGTCCGCCCACTTAAACTATGGCTACACCTTC. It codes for CASRWSAHLNYGYTF.

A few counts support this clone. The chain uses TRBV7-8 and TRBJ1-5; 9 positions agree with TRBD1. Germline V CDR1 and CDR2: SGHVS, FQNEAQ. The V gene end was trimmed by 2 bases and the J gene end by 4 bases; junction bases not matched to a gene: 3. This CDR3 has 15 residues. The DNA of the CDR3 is TGTGCCAGCAGCTTATGGGACAGGGTTAATCAGCCCCAGCATTTT. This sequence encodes CASSLWDRVNQPQHF.

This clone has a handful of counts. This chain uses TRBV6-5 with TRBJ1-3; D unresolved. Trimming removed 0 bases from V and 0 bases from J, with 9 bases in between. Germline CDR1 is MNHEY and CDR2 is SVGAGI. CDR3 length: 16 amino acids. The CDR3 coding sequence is TGTGCCAGCAGTTACTCGAGGCCTAGCTCTGGAAACACCATATATTTT. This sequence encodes CASSYSRPSSGNTIYF.

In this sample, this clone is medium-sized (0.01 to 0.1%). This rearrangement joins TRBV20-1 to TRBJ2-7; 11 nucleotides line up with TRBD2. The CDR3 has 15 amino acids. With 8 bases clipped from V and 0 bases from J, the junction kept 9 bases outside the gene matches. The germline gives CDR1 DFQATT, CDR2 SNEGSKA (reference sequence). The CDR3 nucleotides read TGCAGTCCCGGGGGGCTAGCGGGAGGCTCCTACGAGCAGTACTTC. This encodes CSPGGLAGGSYEQYF.

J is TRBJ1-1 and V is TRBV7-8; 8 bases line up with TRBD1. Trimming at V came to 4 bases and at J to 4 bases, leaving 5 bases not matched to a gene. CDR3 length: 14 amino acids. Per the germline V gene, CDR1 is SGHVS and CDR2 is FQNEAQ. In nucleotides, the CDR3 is TGTGCCAGCAGCTCCCAGGGGGCTGTCACTGAAGCTTTCTTT. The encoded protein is CASSSQGAVTEAFF.

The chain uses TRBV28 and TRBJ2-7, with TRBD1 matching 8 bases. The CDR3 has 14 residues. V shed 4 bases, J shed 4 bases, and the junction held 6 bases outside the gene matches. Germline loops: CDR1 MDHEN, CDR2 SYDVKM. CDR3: CASSYLGQVYEQYF. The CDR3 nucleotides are TGTGCCAGCAGTTACCTGGGACAGGTATACGAGCAGTACTTC.